This T cell receptor (beta chain) stems from a study of cytomegalovirus exposure and HLA in healthy donors. Study-wide points: The only immune exposure information that was available was CMV serostatus. According to reports, the classifier identified cytomegalovirus status with high specificity and sensitivity.

With respect to this clone: The antigen is unknown.

Germline V gene lookup returns CDR1 MNHNY and CDR2 SVGAGI (reference sequence). The CDR3 has 12 residues. Trimming stripped 4 bases from V and 5 bases from J, with 9 bases between. The PCR ran on 60 Vbeta and 13 Jbeta primers. Some clones are missing from TCRdb's copy, which holds only in-frame ones; the method was immunoSEQ multiplex PCR. The profile shows approximately 200,000 clones, about 77% of them singletons. The chain is built from TRBV6-6 and TRBJ2-7, with no clear D. This clonotype was obtained from a young woman in good health and CMV-seropositive. The sequenced sample was PBMCs. DNA of the CDR3: TGTGCCAGCAGTTCTATCCCCAACGAGCAGTACTTC. This codes for CASSSIPNEQYF.